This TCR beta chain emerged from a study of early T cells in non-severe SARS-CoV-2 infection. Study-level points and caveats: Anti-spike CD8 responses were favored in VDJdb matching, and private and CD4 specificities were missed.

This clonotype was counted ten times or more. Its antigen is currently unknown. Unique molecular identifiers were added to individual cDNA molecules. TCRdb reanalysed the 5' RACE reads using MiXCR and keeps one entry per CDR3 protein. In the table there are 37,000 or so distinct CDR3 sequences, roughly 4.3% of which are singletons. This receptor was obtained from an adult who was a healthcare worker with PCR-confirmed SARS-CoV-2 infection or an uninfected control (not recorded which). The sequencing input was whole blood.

This CDR3 is CASSYPGQVKNEQFF. DNA for the CDR3: TGTGCCAGCAGTTATCCGGGACAGGTGAAGAATGAGCAGTTCTTC. The chain combines TRBV6-2 or TRBV6-3 with TRBJ2-1; 8 bases are shared with TRBD1. The CDR3 loop spans 15 amino acids. Losses at the gene ends were 3 bases for V and 7 bases for J; bases not matched to a gene: 8. Germline-derived CDR1 and CDR2 are MNHEY and SVGEGT.